The clone carrying this TCR beta chain is a singleton in its sample. How the authors handled the data: Amplified reference gene primers provided the basis for estimating nucleated cell counts. Libraries were prepared by immunoSEQ multiplex PCR; TCRdb keeps only in-frame clonotypes and omits some of them. Clone size and V and J calls were adopted from that table, with D and trimming inferred from the DNA. The repertoire holds fewer than 150,000 clones, with almost 80% as singletons. The sample comes from a study of blood T cell repertoires in COVID-19. Overall study context: Whether acute or convalescent, the COVID-19 samples came from the United States, Italy and Spain. Nucleic acid was either cDNA or gDNA, and it came from T cells, B-cell-depleted T cells, or PBMCs.

The CDR3 loop spans 11 amino acids. Germline-derived CDR1 and CDR2 are SQVTM and ANQGSEA. Trimming removed 3 bases at V and 1 base at J, with 3 bases between. Sequencing was carried out using peripheral blood. The clonotype was recovered from a man aged 60 to 75 who had recovered from COVID-19. The chain links TRBV29-1 to TRBJ1-1; D unresolved. The DNA for the CDR3 is TGCAGCGTTGACGGGAACACTGAAGCTTTCTTT. This codes for CSVDGNTEAFF.